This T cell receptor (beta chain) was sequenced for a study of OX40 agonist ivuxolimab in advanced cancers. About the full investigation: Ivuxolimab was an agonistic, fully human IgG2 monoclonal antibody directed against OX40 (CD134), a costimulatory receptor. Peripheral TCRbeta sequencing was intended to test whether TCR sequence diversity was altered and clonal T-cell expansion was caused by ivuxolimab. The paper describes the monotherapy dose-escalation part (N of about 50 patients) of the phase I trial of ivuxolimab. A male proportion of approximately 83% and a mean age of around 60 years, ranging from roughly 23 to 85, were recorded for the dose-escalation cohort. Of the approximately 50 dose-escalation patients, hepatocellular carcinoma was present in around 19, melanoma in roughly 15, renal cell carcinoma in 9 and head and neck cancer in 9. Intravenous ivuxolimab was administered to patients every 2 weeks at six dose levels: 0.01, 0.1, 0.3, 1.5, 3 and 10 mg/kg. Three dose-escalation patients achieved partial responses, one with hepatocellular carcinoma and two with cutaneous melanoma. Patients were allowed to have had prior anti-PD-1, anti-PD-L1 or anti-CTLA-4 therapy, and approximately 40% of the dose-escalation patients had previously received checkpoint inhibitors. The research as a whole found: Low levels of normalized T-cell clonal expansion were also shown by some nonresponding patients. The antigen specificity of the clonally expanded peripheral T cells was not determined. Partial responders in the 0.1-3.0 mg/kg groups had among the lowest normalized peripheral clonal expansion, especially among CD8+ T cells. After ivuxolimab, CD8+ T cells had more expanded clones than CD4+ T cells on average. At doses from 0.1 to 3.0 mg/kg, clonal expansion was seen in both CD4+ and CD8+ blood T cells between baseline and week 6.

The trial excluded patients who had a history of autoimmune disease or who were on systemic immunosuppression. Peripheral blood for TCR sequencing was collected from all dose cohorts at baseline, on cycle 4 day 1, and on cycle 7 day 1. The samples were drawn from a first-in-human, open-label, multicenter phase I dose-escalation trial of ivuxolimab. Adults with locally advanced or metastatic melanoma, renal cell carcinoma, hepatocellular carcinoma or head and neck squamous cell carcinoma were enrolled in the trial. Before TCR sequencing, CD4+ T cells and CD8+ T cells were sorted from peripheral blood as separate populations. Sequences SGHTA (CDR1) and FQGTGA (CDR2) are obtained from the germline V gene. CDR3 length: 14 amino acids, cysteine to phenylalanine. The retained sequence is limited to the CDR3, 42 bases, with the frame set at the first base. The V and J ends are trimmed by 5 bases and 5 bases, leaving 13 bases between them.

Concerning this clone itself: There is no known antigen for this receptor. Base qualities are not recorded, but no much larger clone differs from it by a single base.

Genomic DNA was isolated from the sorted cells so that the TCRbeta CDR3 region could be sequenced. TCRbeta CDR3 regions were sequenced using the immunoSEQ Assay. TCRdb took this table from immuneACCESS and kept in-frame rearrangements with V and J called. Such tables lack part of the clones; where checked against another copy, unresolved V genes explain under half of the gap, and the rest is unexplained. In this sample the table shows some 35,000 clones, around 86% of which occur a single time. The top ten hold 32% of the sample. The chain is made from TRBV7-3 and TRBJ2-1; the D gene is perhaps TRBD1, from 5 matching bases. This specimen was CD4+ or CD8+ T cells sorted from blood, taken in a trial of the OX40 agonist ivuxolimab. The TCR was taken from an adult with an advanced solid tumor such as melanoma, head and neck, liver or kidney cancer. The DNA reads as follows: TGTGCCAGCAGCCCAGGGATTAGGAACAATGAGCAGTTCTTC. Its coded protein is CASSPGIRNNEQFF.